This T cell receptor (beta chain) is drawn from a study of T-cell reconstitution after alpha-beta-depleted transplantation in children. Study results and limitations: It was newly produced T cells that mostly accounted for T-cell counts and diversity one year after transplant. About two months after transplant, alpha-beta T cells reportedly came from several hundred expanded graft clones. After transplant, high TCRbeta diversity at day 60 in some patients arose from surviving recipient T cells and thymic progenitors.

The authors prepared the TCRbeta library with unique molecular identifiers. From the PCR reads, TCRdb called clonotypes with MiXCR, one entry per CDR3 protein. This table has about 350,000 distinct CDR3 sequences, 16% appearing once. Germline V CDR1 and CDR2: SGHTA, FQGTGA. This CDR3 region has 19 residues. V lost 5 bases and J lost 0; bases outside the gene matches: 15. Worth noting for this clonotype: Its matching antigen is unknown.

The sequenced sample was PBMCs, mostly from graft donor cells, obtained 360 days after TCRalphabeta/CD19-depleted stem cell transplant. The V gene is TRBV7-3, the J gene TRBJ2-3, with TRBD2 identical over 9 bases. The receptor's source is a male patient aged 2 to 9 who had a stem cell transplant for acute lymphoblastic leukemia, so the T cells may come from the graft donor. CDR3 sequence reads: CASSNQIAGDKSSTDTQYF. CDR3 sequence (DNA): TGTGCCAGCAGCAACCAGATAGCGGGAGATAAATCTAGCACAGATACGCAGTATTTT. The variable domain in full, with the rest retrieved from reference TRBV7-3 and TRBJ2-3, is GAGVSQTPSNKVTEKGKYVELRCDPISGHTALYWYRQSLGQGPEFLIYFQGTGAADDSGLPNDRFFAVRPEGSVSTLKIQRTERGDSAVYLCASSNQIAGDKSSTDTQYFGPGTRLTVL.